This T cell receptor beta chain was retrieved from a study of T cells after posttransplantation cyclophosphamide. General study results and limits: TRB overlap between skin or GI tissue T cells and blood was limited.

For this clone: Its antigen is not known.

The naive gate required viable CD3+CD4+ or CD3+CD8+ cells with CCR7+CD45RA+CD45RO-CD95-CD27+CD28+ phenotype. The J segment lost 6 bases and the V segment lost 2 bases, leaving 3 bases of the junction unmatched. Germline CDR1 reads KGHSH; CDR2 reads LQKENI. The CDR3 length is 13 residues. Some clones are missing from TCRdb's copy, which holds only in-frame ones; the method was immunoSEQ multiplex PCR. The table lists 31,000 or so clones, 90% to 95% of them singletons, with around 0.1% in the top ten. The sample consisted of naive CD4+ T cells sorted from blood. The chain carries TRBV18 and TRBJ1-2, with 7 bases lining up with TRBD1. This clonotype was sampled from a man aged 30 to 39 in good health and a related stem cell transplant donor. In DNA, the CDR3 is TGTGCCAGCTCACCAAACAGGGGAGATGGCTACACCTTC. The encoded protein is CASSPNRGDGYTF.